This entry is about one T cell receptor (beta chain). This record comes from a study of control samples from healthy donors and cancer patients. Measured with immunoSEQ multiplex PCR; TCRdb has only the in-frame clones, and not every one. This sample has about 170,000 clones, with approximately 94% found just once. The CDR3 contains 13 residues. V was clipped by 6 bases and J by 2 bases, with 10 bases between them. Germline CDR1 and CDR2: MDHEN and SYDVKM. The sequenced sample was blood. This TCR came from a woman aged 18-29 years in good health. V usage is TRBV28 and J usage is TRBJ1-1; tentative D call: TRBD1 (5 bases). Here the CDR3 reads CASSWDRNTEAFF. The CDR3 nucleotides read TGTGCCAGCAGCTGGGACCGTAACACTGAAGCTTTCTTT.